This T cell receptor beta chain was obtained from a study of cytomegalovirus exposure and HLA in healthy donors. Primers included in the PCR were 60 Vbeta and 13 Jbeta primers. The repertoire was sequenced with immunoSEQ multiplex PCR; TCRdb's copy has only in-frame clones and lacks some. The profile shows around 140,000 clones, about three quarters of them singletons. Trimming left V 0 bases short and J 1 base short, with 16 bases between. CDR1 SGHTS and CDR2 YDEGEE come from the germline V gene. The CDR3 extends over 17 amino acids. V usage is TRBV5-8 and J usage is TRBJ1-1; D is uncertain. This receptor was obtained from a female donor in good health and CMV-seropositive. The sequenced sample was PBMCs. Written as DNA, the CDR3 is TGTGCCAGCAGCTTGGTCATAAGGATGGGAGGGAACACTGAAGCTTTCTTT. It codes for CASSLVIRMGGNTEAFF.